This T cell receptor beta chain was documented in a study of shared clonotypes between healthy human individuals. Produced via immunoSEQ multiplex PCR; TCRdb's table is partial and in-frame only. The data show approximately 980,000 clones, 70% to 85% seen once. The V end was cut by 0 bases, the J end by 4 bases, with 12 bases between. The CDR3 has 16 amino acids. CDR1 and CDR2 (germline): SGHTA, FQGTGA. The chain uses TRBV7-3 and TRBJ2-2, with a weak D call TRBD1 (5 bases). The specimen sequenced was memory CD4+ T cells sorted from blood. As for subset: CD45RA-negative fraction. This sequence originates from a man between 18 and 35 years old in good health. CDR3 DNA: TGTGCCAGCAGCTTAACCACCGACAGTAGCACCGGGGAGCTGTTTTTT. Its translation: CASSLTTDSSTGELFF.